The source of this T cell receptor beta chain is a study of molecular identifiers for immune sequencing clone quantification. Study-wide points: Whereas naive cells kept under 1% of molecules in clones above 20 RNA copies, such clones held over 97% in effectors. Barcodes shared by identical TCR molecules could lead to underestimated sizes of highly expanded clones. Among roughly 910,000 naive cells, spiked Jurkat TCR RNA from a single cell was reportedly detectable.

The ends were cut back, 1 base at V and 1 base at J, with 14 bases in the middle. The length of the CDR3 is 16 residues. CDR1 is LGHNA, CDR2 YNFKEQ, per germline. Naive CD8 T cells were sorted, and the gate applied was CD8+CD4-CCR7+CD45RA+. Comments on this clonotype: Its antigen is undetermined.

TCRdb re-derived calls from the PCR reads in MiXCR, one entry per CDR3 protein. In the table there are under 350,000 distinct CDR3 sequences, 24% of which are singletons. The V gene is TRBV4-2, the J gene TRBJ2-7, with TRBD2 as a possible D gene (5 bases). The TCR comes from a human donor in good health. Some libraries in this study had Jurkat cell RNA spiked in. The material sequenced was naive CD8+ T cells from blood, with Jurkat cell RNA spiked in. Subset: FACS-sorted CD8+CD4-CCR7+CD45RA+ naive T cells. The CDR3 bases are TGTGCCAGCAGCCAAGGGCGCGGGCCATTATCCTACGAGCAGTACTTC. Translation: CASSQGRGPLSYEQYF.